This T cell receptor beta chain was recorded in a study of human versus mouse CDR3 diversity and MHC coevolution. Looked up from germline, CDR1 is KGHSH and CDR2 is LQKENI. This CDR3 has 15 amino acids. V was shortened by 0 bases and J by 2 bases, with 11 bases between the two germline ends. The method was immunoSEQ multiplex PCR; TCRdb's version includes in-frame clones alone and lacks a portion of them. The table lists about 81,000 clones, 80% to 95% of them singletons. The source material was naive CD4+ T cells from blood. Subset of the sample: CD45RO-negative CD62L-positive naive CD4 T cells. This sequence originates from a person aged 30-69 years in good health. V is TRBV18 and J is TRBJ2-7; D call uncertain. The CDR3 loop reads CASSPPTRAPYEQYF. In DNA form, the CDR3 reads TGTGCCAGCTCACCACCAACCCGAGCCCCCTACGAGCAGTACTTC.